This T cell receptor (beta chain) is from a study of OX40 agonist ivuxolimab in advanced cancers. Study overall: The dose-escalation cohort was about 87% male, with a mean age of 60 years, ranging about 23 to 79.

Using immunoSEQ multiplex PCR, the repertoire was profiled, and TCRdb retains in-frame clones only, with some absent. The sample lists roughly 92,000 clones; roughly nine tenths were seen once. Germline values: CDR1 SGHTS, CDR2 YDEGEE. After removal of 2 bases from V and 0 bases from J, the junction contained 2 bases not matched to a gene. The CDR3 covers 15 residues. This clone was counted a single time. This receptor was obtained from an adult with an advanced solid tumor such as melanoma, head and neck, liver or kidney cancer. Here the sequenced sample was CD4+ or CD8+ T cells sorted from blood, taken in a trial of the OX40 agonist ivuxolimab. V and J are TRBV5-8 and TRBJ1-1; 9 bases match TRBD1. CDR3 region: CASSFRDRVNTEAFF. The CDR3 DNA sequence: TGTGCCAGCAGCTTCCGGGACAGGGTGAACACTGAAGCTTTCTTT.